The text below deals with one T cell receptor beta chain. This CDR3 is built from 15 residues. Germline-derived CDR1 and CDR2 are MGHRA and YSYEKL. V shed 5 bases, J shed 2 bases, and the junction held 7 bases outside the gene matches. This sample is part of a study of CD8 T cells in ankylosing spondylitis. TCRdb re-analysed the 5' RACE reads in MiXCR, keeping a single row per CDR3 protein. The sample records hundreds of thousands of distinct CDR3 sequences, roughly 20% being singletons. The V and J genes are TRBV4-1 and TRBJ2-7, with 9 nucleotides matching TRBD2. The sequencing sample was made of blood, either unsorted or a sorted T cell fraction (not recorded which). This TCR was sampled from a female donor with ankylosing spondylitis or in good health (not recorded which). The CDR3 loop is CASSYSGSLPYEQYF. DNA of the CDR3: TGCGCCAGCAGCTATAGCGGGAGCCTACCCTACGAGCAGTACTTC.